The clone carrying this T cell receptor beta chain was observed at least ten times. What it binds is not known. The CDR3 consists of 12 residues. V lost 8 bases and J lost 4; bases outside the gene matches: 4. Germline CDR1 reads LGHDT; CDR2 reads YNNKEL (reference sequence). The data derive from a study of neurological immune-mediated disorders. Whole-study results and caveats: Healthy controls had more TCR clonal expansion than multiple sclerosis, which showed the least, whereas HTLV-1-associated myelopathy showed the most.

The cDNA was synthesized by 5'RACE incorporating 10-nucleotide random UMIs. Using its own MiXCR run on the 5' RACE reads, TCRdb lists one record per CDR3 protein. The sample has over 60,000 distinct CDR3 sequences; less than 5.5% are singletons. Source material was 2 million unsorted PBMCs, stored at -80 °C in RNAlater. The rearrangement joins TRBV3-1 to TRBJ1-1; TRBD1 agrees at 7 bases. The specimen was PBMCs. This TCR came from a woman aged 25-40 years with multiple sclerosis. The CDR3 DNA sequence: TGTGCCAGCGGGACAGACCGCACTGAAGCTTTCTTT. The encoded protein is CASGTDRTEAFF.